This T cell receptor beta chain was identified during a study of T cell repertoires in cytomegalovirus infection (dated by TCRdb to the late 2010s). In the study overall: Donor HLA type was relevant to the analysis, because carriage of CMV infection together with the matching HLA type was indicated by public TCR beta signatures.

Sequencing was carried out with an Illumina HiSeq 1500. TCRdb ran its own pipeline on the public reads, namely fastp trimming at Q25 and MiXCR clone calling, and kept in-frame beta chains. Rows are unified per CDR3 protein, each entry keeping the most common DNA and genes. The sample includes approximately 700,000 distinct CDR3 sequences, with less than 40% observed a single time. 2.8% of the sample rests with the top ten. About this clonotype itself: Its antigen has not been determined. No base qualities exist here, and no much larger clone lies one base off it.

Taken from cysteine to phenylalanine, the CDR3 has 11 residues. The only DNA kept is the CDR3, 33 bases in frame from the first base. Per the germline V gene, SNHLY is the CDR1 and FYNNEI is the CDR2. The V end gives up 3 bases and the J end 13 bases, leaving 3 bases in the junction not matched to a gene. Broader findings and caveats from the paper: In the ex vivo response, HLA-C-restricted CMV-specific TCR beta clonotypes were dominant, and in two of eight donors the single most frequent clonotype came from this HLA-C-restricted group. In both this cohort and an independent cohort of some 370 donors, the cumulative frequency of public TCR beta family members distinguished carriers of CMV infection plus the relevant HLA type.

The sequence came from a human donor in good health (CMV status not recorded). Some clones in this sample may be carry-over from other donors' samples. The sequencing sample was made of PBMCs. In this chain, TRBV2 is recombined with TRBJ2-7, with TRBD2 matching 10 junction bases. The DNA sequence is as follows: TGTGCCAGCAGTGAGAAGCGGGGGGGCTACTTC. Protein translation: CASSEKRGGYF.